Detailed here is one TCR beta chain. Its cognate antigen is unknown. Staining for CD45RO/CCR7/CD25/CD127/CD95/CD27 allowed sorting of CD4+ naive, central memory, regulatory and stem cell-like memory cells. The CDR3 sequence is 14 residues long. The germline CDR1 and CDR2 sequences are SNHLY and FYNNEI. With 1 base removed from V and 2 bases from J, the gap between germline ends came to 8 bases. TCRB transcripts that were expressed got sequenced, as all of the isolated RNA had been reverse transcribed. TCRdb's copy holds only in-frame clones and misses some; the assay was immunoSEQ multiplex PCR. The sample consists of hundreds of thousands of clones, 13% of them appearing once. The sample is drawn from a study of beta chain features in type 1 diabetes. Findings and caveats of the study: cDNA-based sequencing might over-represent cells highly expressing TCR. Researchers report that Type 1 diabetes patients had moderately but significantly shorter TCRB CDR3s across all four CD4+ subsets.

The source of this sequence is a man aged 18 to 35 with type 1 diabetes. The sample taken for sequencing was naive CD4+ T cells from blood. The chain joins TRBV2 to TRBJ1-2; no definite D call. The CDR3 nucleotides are TGTGCCAGCAGTGAAGAGGGTCTCAACTATGGCTACACCTTC. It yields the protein CASSEEGLNYGYTF.